The clone carrying this TCR beta chain turned up a few times. As for time point: patch test 2, 6 weeks after DPC sensitization. Indicated treatment: therapeutic diphenylcyclopropenone sensitization with weekly scalp DPC. In TCRdb, the RACE reads were re-called with MiXCR into one record per CDR3 protein. The sample comprises approximately 120,000 distinct CDR3 sequences, 9.2% of which are singletons, and 3% to 3.5% rests with the top ten. The sample comes from a study of human T cells and chemical hapten exposure. The sample consisted of whole blood, taken in connection with sensitization to the hapten diphenylcyclopropenone (DPC). The TCR was taken from a woman aged 40 to 50 with alopecia areata. Some clones in this sample may be carry-over from other donors' samples.

The CDR3 DNA follows: TGCGCCAGCAGCTTCATGGACAGGGGTTACGAGCAGTACTTC. Translated: CASSFMDRGYEQYF. The gene calls are TRBV5-1 and TRBJ2-7, with TRBD1 identical over 9 bases. The germline gives CDR1 SGHRS, CDR2 YFSETQ. The ends lost 2 bases at V and 4 bases at J; junction bases unmatched: 4. The CDR3 consists of 14 residues.